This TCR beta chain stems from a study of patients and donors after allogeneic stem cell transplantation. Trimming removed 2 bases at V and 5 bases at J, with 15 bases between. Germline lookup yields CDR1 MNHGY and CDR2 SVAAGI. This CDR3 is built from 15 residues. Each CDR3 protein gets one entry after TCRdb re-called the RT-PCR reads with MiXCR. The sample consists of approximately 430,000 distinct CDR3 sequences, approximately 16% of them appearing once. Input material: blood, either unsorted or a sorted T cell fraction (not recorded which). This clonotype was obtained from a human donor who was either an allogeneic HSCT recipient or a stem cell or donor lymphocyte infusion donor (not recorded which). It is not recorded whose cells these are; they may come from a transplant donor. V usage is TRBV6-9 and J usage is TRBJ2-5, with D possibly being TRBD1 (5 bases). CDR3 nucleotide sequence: TGTGCCAGCAGTTATCATTTAAGGGGCTTGGAGACCCAGTACTTC. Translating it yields CASSYHLRGLETQYF.